The next 2 T cell receptor beta chains were all read from a single sample in a study of blood T cell repertoires in COVID-19. Repertoires were generated with immunoSEQ multiplex PCR, while TCRdb's copy carries only in-frame clones and drops some. The sample consists of 310,000 or so clones, about nine tenths of them appearing once. Sequenced input: peripheral blood. The receptors originated from a man in his fifties or sixties with active or convalescent COVID-19.

The J gene is TRBJ1-2, the V gene TRBV7-8, with TRBD1 matching 9 bases. Trimming removed 3 bases from V and 6 bases from J; junction bases left unmatched: 2. In germline, CDR1 is SGHVS, CDR2 FQNEAQ. The CDR3 has 13 residues. The CDR3 sequence is CASSFTGGHGYTF. The CDR3 DNA reads as TGTGCCAGCAGCTTTACAGGGGGCCATGGCTACACCTTC.

V is TRBV5-8 and J is TRBJ2-1; 8 nucleotides align to TRBD2. From germline, CDR1 is SGHTS and CDR2 YDEGEE. The CDR3 is made up of 16 amino acids. Trimming at V came to 3 bases and at J to 2 bases, leaving 7 bases not matched to a gene. The chain's CDR3 is CASSSRSGLAYNEQFF. The CDR3 nucleotides read TGTGCCAGCAGCTCACGTTCGGGACTAGCCTACAATGAGCAGTTCTTC.